This T cell receptor beta chain was obtained from a study of radiation and T cells in renal cell carcinoma. The data were produced by immunoSEQ multiplex PCR, yet TCRdb's version contains in-frame clones alone and is incomplete. This table has 95,000 to 150,000 clones, about four fifths appearing once. This sample's time point: blood 2 weeks post-SBRT. The treatment was: 15 Gy SBRT to primary tumor, nephrectomy 4 weeks later. The CDR3 totals 11 residues. CDR1 and CDR2 from the germline V gene are MNHNY and SVGAGI (reference sequence). V was clipped by 5 bases and J by 1 base, with 2 bases between them.

This specimen was blood, taken from a patient whose treatment included radiotherapy and nephrectomy. This sequence was found in a man in his fifties with renal cell carcinoma. The chain recombines TRBV6-6 with TRBJ2-5, with no clear D. CDR3 sequence (DNA): TGTGCCAGCAGTACCCAAGAGACCCAGTACTTC. This translates into CASSTQETQYF.